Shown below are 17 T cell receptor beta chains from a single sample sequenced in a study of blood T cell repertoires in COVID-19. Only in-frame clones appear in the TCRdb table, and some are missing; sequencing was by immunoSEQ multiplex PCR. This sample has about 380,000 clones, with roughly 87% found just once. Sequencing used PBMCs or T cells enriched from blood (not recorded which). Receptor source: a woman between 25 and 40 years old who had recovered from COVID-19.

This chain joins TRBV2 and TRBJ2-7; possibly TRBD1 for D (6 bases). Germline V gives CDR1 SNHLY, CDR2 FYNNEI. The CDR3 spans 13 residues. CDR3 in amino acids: CAHEGVSSYEQYF. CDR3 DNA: TGTGCACATGAGGGGGTAAGCTCCTACGAGCAGTACTTC.

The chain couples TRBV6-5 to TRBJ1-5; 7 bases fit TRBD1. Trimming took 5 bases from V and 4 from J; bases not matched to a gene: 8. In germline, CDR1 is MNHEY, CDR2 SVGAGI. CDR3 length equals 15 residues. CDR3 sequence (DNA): TGTGCCAGCAGTCGGGACAGCTTTTCAAATCAGCCCCAGCATTTT. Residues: CASSRDSFSNQPQHF.

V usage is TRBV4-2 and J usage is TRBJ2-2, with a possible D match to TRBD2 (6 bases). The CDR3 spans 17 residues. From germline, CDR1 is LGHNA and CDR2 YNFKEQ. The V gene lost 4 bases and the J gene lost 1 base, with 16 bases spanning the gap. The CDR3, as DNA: TGTGCCAGCAGCCGAACTCAGTGGGGGGAGAACACCGGGGAGCTGTTTTTT. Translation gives CASSRTQWGENTGELFF.

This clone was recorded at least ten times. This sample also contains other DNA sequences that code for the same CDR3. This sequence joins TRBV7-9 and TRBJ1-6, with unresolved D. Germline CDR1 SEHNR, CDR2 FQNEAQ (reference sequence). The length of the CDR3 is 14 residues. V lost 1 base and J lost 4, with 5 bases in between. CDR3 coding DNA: TGTGCCAGCAGCTTAGAACAGTATAATTCACCCCTCCACTTT. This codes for CASSLEQYNSPLHF.

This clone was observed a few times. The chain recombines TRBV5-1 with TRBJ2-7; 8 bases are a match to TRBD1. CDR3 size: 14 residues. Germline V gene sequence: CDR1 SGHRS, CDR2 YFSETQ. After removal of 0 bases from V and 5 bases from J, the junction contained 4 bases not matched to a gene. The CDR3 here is CASSLVGQDHEQYF. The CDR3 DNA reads TGCGCCAGCAGCTTGGTGGGACAGGACCACGAGCAGTACTTC. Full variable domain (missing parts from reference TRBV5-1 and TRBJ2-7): KAGVTQTPRYLIKTRGQQVTLSCSPISGHRSVSWYQQTPGQGLQFLFEYFSETQRNKGNFPGRFSGRQFSNSRSEMNVSTLELGDSALYLCASSLVGQDHEQYFGPGTRLTVT.

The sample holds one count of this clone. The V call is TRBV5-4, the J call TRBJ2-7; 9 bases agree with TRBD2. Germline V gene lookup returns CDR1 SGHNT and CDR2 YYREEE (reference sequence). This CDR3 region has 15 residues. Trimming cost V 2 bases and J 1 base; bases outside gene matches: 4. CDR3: CASSFAGGPSYEQYF. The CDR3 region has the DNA TGTGCCAGCAGCTTTGCGGGAGGGCCGTCCTACGAGCAGTACTTC.

The CDR3: CASTQNTEAFF. CDR3 DNA: TGTGCCAGCACCCAGAACACTGAAGCTTTCTTT. The V call is TRBV6-5, the J call TRBJ1-1; the D is unclear. This CDR3 spans 11 amino acids. The V end was cut by 7 bases, the J end by 1 base, with 4 bases between. Per germline, CDR1 MNHEY and CDR2 SVGAGI.

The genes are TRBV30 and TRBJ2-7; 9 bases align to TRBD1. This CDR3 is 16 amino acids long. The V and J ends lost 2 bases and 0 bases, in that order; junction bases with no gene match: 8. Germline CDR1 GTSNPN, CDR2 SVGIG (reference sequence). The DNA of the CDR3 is TGTGCCTGGAGTAGGACAGGGGCGACCGCCTCCTACGAGCAGTACTTC. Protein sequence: CAWSRTGATASYEQYF.

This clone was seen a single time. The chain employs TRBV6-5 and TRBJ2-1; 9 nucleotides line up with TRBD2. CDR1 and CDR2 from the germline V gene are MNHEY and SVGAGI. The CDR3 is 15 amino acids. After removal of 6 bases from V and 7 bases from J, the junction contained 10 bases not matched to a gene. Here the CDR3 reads CASSNAGGPGNEQFF. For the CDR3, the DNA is TGTGCCAGCAGCAACGCGGGGGGGCCGGGGAATGAGCAGTTCTTC.

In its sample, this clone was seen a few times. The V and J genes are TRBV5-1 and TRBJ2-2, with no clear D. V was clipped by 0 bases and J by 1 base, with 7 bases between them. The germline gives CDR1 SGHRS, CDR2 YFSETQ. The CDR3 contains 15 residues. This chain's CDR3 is CASSLDGWNTGELFF. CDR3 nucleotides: TGCGCCAGCAGCTTGGATGGCTGGAACACCGGGGAGCTGTTTTTT.

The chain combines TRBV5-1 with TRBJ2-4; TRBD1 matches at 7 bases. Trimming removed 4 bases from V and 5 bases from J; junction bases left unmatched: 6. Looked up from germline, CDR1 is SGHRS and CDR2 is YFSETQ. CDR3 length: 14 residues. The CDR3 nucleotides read TGCGCCAGCAGCCCTGGGACAGAAGAAAACATTCAGTACTTC. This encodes CASSPGTEENIQYF.

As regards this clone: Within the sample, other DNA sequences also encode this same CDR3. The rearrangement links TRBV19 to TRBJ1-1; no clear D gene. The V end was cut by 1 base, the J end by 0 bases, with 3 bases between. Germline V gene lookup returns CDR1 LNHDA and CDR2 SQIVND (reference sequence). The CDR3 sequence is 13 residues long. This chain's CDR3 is CASSIAVNTEAFF. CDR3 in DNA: TGTGCCAGTAGTATAGCTGTGAACACTGAAGCTTTCTTT.

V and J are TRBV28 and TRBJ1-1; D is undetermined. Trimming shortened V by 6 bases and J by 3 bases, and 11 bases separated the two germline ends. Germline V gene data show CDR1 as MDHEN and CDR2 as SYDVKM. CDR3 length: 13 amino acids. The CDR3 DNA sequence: TGTGCCAGCAGCCGACACCAGGACACTGAAGCTTTCTTT. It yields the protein CASSRHQDTEAFF.

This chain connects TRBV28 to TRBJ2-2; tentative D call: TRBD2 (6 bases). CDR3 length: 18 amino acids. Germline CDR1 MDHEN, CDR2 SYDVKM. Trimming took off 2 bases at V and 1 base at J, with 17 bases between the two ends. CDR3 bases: TGTGCCAGCAGTTTACCCGGGGTAGCGGTAAAGAACACCGGGGAGCTGTTTTTT. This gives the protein CASSLPGVAVKNTGELFF.

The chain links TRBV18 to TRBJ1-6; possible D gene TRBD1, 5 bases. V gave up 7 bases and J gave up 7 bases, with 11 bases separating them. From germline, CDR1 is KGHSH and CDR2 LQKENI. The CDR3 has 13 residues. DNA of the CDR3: TGTGCCAGCTGGGGGACTTTCAATTCACCCCTCCACTTT. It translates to CASWGTFNSPLHF.

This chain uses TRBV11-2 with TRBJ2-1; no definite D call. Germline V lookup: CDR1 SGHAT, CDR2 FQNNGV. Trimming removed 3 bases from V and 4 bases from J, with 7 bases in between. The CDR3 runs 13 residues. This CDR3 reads CASSFTRYNEQFF. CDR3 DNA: TGTGCCAGCAGCTTTACTCGATACAATGAGCAGTTCTTC.

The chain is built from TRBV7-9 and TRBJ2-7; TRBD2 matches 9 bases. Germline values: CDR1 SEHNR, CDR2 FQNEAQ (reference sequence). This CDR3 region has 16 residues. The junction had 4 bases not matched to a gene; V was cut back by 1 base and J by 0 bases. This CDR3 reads CASSLVGSGGSYEQYF. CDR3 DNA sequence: TGTGCCAGCAGCTTAGTAGGTAGCGGGGGCTCCTACGAGCAGTACTTC.